The next 10 T cell receptor beta chains were all read from a single sample in a study of metastatic and nonmetastatic thyroid tumors. Prior to thyroid surgery, none of the patients had received any treatment. Via MiXCR, TCRdb re-called the PCR reads. The top ten hold roughly a tenth of the sample, which has roughly 59,000 clones, 16% seen once. Sequences were obtained from blood. The receptors originated from a male donor with papillary thyroid cancer or a benign thyroid nodule (not recorded which). Some clones in this sample may be carry-over from other donors' samples.

This clone was found many times. This sequence joins TRBV27 and TRBJ2-7; a possible D gene is TRBD2 (5 bases). The length of the CDR3 is 13 residues. Germline CDR1 reads MNHEY; CDR2 reads SMNVEV (reference sequence). V was cut by 8 bases and J by 0 bases, with 11 bases left in between. CDR3 protein: CASSTGNSYEQYF. The CDR3 region has the DNA TGTGCCAGCTCTACGGGGAACTCCTACGAGCAGTACTTC.

This clone was seen at least ten times. The V call is TRBV6-4, the J call TRBJ2-3; perhaps TRBD2 as D (6 bases). Per the germline V gene, CDR1 is MRHNA and CDR2 is SNTAGT. The CDR3 has 15 amino acids. Between the trimmed V and J ends, which lost 3 bases and 1 base, there was a span of 11 bases. CDR3 amino acids: CASSESGGGTDTQYF. The CDR3 DNA follows: TGTGCCAGCAGTGAATCGGGCGGGGGCACAGATACGCAGTATTTT.

There are many counts of this clone. The chain carries TRBV5-1 and TRBJ2-2; the D call may be TRBD1 or TRBD2 (5 bases each). The V gene lost 4 bases and the J gene lost 4 bases, with 8 bases spanning the gap. The CDR3 contains 13 residues. Looked up from germline, CDR1 is SGHRS and CDR2 is YFSETQ. As DNA, the CDR3 is TGCGCCAGCAGCAGGGACCCCACCGGGGAGCTGTTTTTT. It is translated as CASSRDPTGELFF.

This clone was recorded many times. The chain employs TRBV27 and TRBJ1-1, with D uncertain. The CDR3 sequence is 13 residues long. Trimming cost V 3 bases and J 4 bases, with 9 bases left between them. Germline CDR1 MNHEY, CDR2 SMNVEV (reference sequence). CDR3 residues: CASSLGPPTEAFF. CDR3 coding DNA: TGTGCCAGCAGTTTGGGCCCCCCCACTGAAGCTTTCTTT.

The chain has TRBV19 and TRBJ1-5, with a weak D call TRBD1 (6 bases). V lost 5 bases and J 3 bases, leaving 17 bases between the germline ends. Germline V gene data show CDR1 as LNHDA and CDR2 as SQIVND (reference sequence). The CDR3 covers 16 residues. CDR3 amino acids: CASSANRQAHNQPQHF. As DNA, the CDR3 is TGTGCCAGTAGTGCAAACAGACAGGCCCACAATCAGCCCCAGCATTTT.

Worth noting for this clone: A read error may explain this, as a much larger clone is one base away. The chain recombines TRBV19 with TRBJ1-1; 7 nucleotides align to TRBD1. This CDR3 region has 18 residues. Germline CDR1 reads LNHDA; CDR2 reads SQIVND (reference sequence). This CDR3 is CASFAFLPGQRLNTEDFF. The CDR3 DNA is TGTGCCAGTTTTGCGTTTCTTCCGGGACAGAGATTGAACACTGAAGATTTCTTT. Filled out from reference TRBV19 and TRBJ1-1, the complete variable domain reads DGGITQSPKYLFRKEGQNVTLSCEQNLNHDAMYWYRQDPGQGLRLIYYSQIVNDFQKGDIAEGYSVSREKKESFPLTVTSAQKNPTAFYLCASFAFLPGQRLNTEDFFGQGTRLTVV.

This clone was seen many times. The chain couples TRBV28 to TRBJ2-1; D is perhaps TRBD2 (7 bases). The CDR3 runs to 17 residues. Germline V gene sequence: CDR1 MDHEN, CDR2 SYDVKM. The germline V and J ends were trimmed by 5 bases and 0 bases, with 17 bases remaining between them. CDR3 in DNA: TGTGCCAGCAGTCCGGCGGGGGCGGTGAGCTCCTACAATGAGCAGTTCTTC. Amino acid sequence: CASSPAGAVSSYNEQFF.

This clone was counted at least ten times. The gene calls are TRBV20-1 and TRBJ2-7; a weak D match, TRBD1 (7 bases). Trimming cost V 5 bases and J 0 bases, with 17 bases left between them. Germline V lookup: CDR1 DFQATT, CDR2 SNEGSKA (reference sequence). This CDR3 has 15 amino acids. CDR3 sequence reads: CSAEPRGTLSYEQYF. In DNA form, the CDR3 reads TGCAGTGCTGAACCCAGGGGGACTCTCTCCTACGAGCAGTACTTC.

This clone was picked up many times. The chain is built from TRBV9 and TRBJ1-1; TRBD1 might be the D (5 bases). Trimming shortened V by 5 bases and J by 2 bases, and 16 bases separated the two germline ends. Looked up from germline, CDR1 is SGDLS and CDR2 is YYNGEE. The CDR3 has 15 residues. The CDR3 here is CASSLVGRVNTEAFF. Here the CDR3 DNA reads TGTGCCAGCAGTCTTGTGGGGCGGGTTAACACTGAAGCTTTCTTT.

This clone appeared a few times. This rearrangement joins TRBV6-1 to TRBJ2-7; 8 positions match TRBD1. Germline V CDR1 and CDR2: MNHNS, SASEGT. Trimming removed 10 bases from V and 4 bases from J; junction bases left unmatched: 3. The CDR3 consists of 11 residues. CDR3 residues: CATGQGYEQYF. The CDR3 bases are TGTGCCACCGGACAGGGATACGAGCAGTACTTC.